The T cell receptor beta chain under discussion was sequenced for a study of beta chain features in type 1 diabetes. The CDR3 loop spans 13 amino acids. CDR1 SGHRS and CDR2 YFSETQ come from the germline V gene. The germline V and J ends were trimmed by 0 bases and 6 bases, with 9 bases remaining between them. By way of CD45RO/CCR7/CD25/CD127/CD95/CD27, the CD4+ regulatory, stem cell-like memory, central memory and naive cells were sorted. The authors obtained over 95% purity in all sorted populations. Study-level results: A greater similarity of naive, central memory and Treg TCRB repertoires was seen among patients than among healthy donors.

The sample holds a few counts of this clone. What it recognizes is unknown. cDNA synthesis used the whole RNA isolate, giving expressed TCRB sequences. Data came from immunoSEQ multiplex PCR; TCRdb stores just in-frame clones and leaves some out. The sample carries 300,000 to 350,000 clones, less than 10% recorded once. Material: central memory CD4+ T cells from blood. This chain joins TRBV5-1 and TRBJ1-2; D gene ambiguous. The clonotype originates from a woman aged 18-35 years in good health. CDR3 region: CASSLEFVDGYTF. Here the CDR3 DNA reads TGCGCCAGCAGCTTGGAATTCGTTGATGGCTACACCTTC.